This T cell receptor beta chain was observed in a study of cytomegalovirus exposure and HLA in healthy donors. At the level of the study: Researchers found that approximately 85% of just under 400 genotyped donors fell within the Caucasian-associated ancestry cluster. The study's findings and limits: It was reportedly the case that the classifier diagnosed cytomegalovirus status with high specificity and sensitivity. Among TCR beta chains, those listed as cytomegalovirus-associated numbered under 200. Other equally common chains were less clonally expanded than HLA-associated TCR beta chains, a later analysis showed.

The study ran its PCR with 60 Vbeta and 13 Jbeta primers. TCRdb's copy holds only in-frame clones and misses some; the assay was immunoSEQ multiplex PCR. The data hold 170,000 or so clones, with over 75% observed a single time. This clone was detected only once. Its antigen is undetermined. The CDR3 extends over 15 amino acids. The germline V gene has CDR1 SQVTM and CDR2 ANQGSEA. The chain uses TRBV29-1 and TRBJ2-2; 9 positions match TRBD1. Sequenced sample: PBMCs. The TCR comes from a man aged 55 to 70 in good health and CMV-seronegative. The CDR3 DNA follows: TGCAGTGGATTCGCACCGGGACAGGGCACCGGGGAGCTGTTTTTT. Amino acids: CSGFAPGQGTGELFF.